One and the same sample provided the 3 T cell receptor beta chains below, sequenced in a study of T cell responses to AZD1222 COVID-19 vaccine. Repertoires were generated with immunoSEQ multiplex PCR, while TCRdb's copy carries only in-frame clones and drops some. The table records some 150,000 clones, 70% to 90% of them present only once. Material: peripheral blood, obtained 28 days after the second AZD1222 dose. The receptors derive from an adult who received the AZD1222 COVID-19 vaccine.

This clone was seen only once. This rearrangement joins TRBV10-3 to TRBJ1-2; D not resolved. V was shortened by 1 base and J by 6 bases, with 6 bases between the two germline ends. CDR1 and CDR2 from the germline V gene are ENHRY and SYGVKD. This CDR3 is 12 amino acids long. Written as DNA, the CDR3 is TGTGCCATCAGTGAGTTGGGAAATGGCTACACCTTC. It specifies CAISELGNGYTF.

The chain combines TRBV19 with TRBJ1-2; the D gene is possibly TRBD1 (5 bases). V shed 3 bases and J shed 8 bases, with 19 bases lying between them. Germline V gene sequence: CDR1 LNHDA, CDR2 SQIVND (reference sequence). The CDR3 totals 15 residues. Here the CDR3 reads CASSILDSGLDGYTF. The CDR3 DNA sequence: TGTGCCAGTAGTATCCTCGACTCAGGGTTGGACGGCTACACCTTC.

The V and J genes are TRBV6-7 and TRBJ2-2, with 14 bases matching TRBD2. TRBV6-7 counts as an open reading frame of uncertain function. CDR3 length equals 16 residues. V trimming: 5 bases; J trimming: 6 bases; junction bases outside the gene matches: 5. This chain's CDR3 is CASSTGLAGASGELFF. CDR3 sequence (DNA): TGTGCCAGCAGTACGGGACTAGCGGGGGCATCCGGGGAGCTGTTTTTT.